Listed here are 4 T cell receptor beta chains from one sample, sequenced in a study of neoadjuvant anti-PD-1 for oral cavity cancer. Generated by immunoSEQ multiplex PCR, the TCRdb table keeps only in-frame clones and is missing some. Here the sample spans about 14,000 clones, about 73% being singletons. The source was PBMCs, collected before nivolumab (anti-PD-1) treatment. The receptors here all came from a person aged 40-85 years with oral cavity squamous cell carcinoma.

This sequence joins TRBV6-1 and TRBJ1-2; D is undetermined. This CDR3 contains 12 residues. Germline V gene lookup returns CDR1 MNHNS and CDR2 SASEGT. V dropped 6 bases and J dropped 0 bases, with 5 bases sitting between them. The CDR3 DNA is TGTGCCAGCAGGCGATCTAACTATGGCTACACCTTC. Protein sequence: CASRRSNYGYTF.

J is TRBJ2-5 and V is TRBV4-2; tentative D call: TRBD1 (5 bases). The CDR3 has 14 amino acids. Trimming stripped 1 base from V and 4 bases from J, with 10 bases between. Looked up from germline, CDR1 is LGHNA and CDR2 is YNFKEQ. CDR3 DNA: TGTGCCAGCAGCCAAGGCAGGGTAGGAGAGACCCAGTACTTC. Translating gives CASSQGRVGETQYF.

This chain links TRBV15 with TRBJ2-7, with 8 bases aligning to TRBD2. The junction had 5 bases not matched to a gene; V was cut back by 3 bases and J by 4 bases. CDR1 is LNHNV and CDR2 is YYDKDF in the germline V gene (reference sequence). The CDR3 is 14 residues long. DNA of the CDR3: TGTGCCACCAGCAGTTTAGGACTAGCTTACGAGCAGTACTTC. Its protein is CATSSLGLAYEQYF.

The rearrangement joins TRBV5-6 to TRBJ2-7; 9 bases fit TRBD2. Germline lookup yields CDR1 SGHDT and CDR2 YYEEEE. The CDR3 consists of 15 residues. V lost 3 bases, J lost 2 bases, and 6 bases stayed unmatched. This CDR3 is CASSSLVAGAYEQYF. DNA for the CDR3: TGTGCCAGCAGCTCCCTAGTAGCGGGGGCCTACGAGCAGTACTTC.